These 15 T cell receptor beta chains were all obtained from the same sample, sequenced in a study of T cells in Graves' hyperthyroidism and ophthalmopathy. Amplification targeted TCR beta CDR3 regions from RNA transcripts. First-round RT-PCR targeting the TCR CDR3 was performed with the HTBI primer set. One entry per CDR3 protein results from TCRdb running MiXCR on the multiplex PCR reads. The sample lists approximately 600,000 distinct CDR3 sequences, 11% to 15% occurring once. The sample consisted of blood. These receptors were collected from a woman in her 30s with Graves' hyperthyroidism that later progressed to Graves' ophthalmopathy.

This clonotype has only one observation. A read error is possible here, since a much larger clone lies one base away. J is TRBJ1-3 and V is TRBV5-6; tentative D call: TRBD1 (5 bases). The ends were cut back, 7 bases at V and 0 bases at J, with 17 bases in the middle. Germline CDR1 SGHDT, CDR2 YYEEEE. CDR3 length: 16 residues. The CDR3 loop reads CASGRIIDSSGNTIYF. The CDR3 bases are TGTGCCAGCGGCCGAATAATCGACAGCTCTGGAAACACCATATATTTT.

This clonotype was counted at least ten times. The V gene is TRBV28, the J gene TRBJ2-1; TRBD2 agrees at 8 bases. This CDR3 contains 16 residues. V trimming: 6 bases; J trimming: 6 bases; junction bases outside the gene matches: 13. In germline, CDR1 is MDHEN, CDR2 SYDVKM. CDR3 bases: TGTGCCAGCAGCCGCCCGGGACTAGTTAATTCCAATGAGCAGTTCTTC. Translation: CASSRPGLVNSNEQFF.

Only a few counts were recorded for this clonotype. This sequence joins TRBV6-1 and TRBJ1-2; D not certain. The CDR3 length is 14 residues. The V gene's germline CDR1 is MNHNS and CDR2 SASEGT. Trimming removed 1 base from V and 4 bases from J, with 10 bases in between. The CDR3 spells CASSEGAAPYGYTF. CDR3 coding DNA: TGTGCCAGCAGTGAAGGGGCAGCCCCCTATGGCTACACCTTC.

This clonotype showed up many times. The CDR3 sequence: CSAKEGDTEAFF. CDR3 in DNA: TGCAGTGCTAAAGAGGGGGACACTGAAGCTTTCTTT. J is TRBJ1-1 and V is TRBV20-1; perhaps TRBD1 as D (6 bases). With 4 bases removed from V and 3 bases from J, the gap between germline ends came to 9 bases. CDR3 length equals 12 residues. In germline, CDR1 is DFQATT, CDR2 SNEGSKA (reference sequence).

This clonotype was observed at least ten times. The chain couples TRBV19 to TRBJ2-2; the match to TRBD2 covers 16 bases. The V gene's germline CDR1 is LNHDA and CDR2 SQIVND (reference sequence). The CDR3 has 20 amino acids. J gave up 2 bases and V 4 bases, and 10 bases lay outside the gene matches. DNA of the CDR3: TGTGCCAGTAGTAGGGGGGGGACTAGCGGGAGGGTTGGCAACACCGGGGAGCTGTTTTTT. Its protein product is CASSRGGTSGRVGNTGELFF.

Only a few counts were recorded for this clonotype. This rearrangement joins TRBV27 to TRBJ1-1, with D possibly matching TRBD1 (6 bases). In germline, CDR1 is MNHEY, CDR2 SMNVEV (reference sequence). V gave up 7 bases and J gave up 4 bases, with 16 bases separating them. This CDR3 has 14 residues. This chain's CDR3 is CASTNSPGVTEAFF. CDR3 nucleotides: TGTGCCAGCACCAACTCTCCAGGGGTCACTGAAGCTTTCTTT.

Details on this clonotype: This is likely a read error, given that the CDR3 carries no conserved phenylalanine or tryptophan at its end. The genes are TRBV5-1 and TRBJ1-1; D is possibly TRBD1 (6 bases). The CDR3 covers 13 residues. Germline CDR1 SGHRS, CDR2 YFSETQ. The V and J ends lost 4 bases and 3 bases respectively, with 10 bases between them. CDR3 protein: CASSLQGDTEAFL. CDR3 nucleotides: TGCGCCAGCAGCCTACAGGGTGACACTGAAGCTTTCCTT.

V usage is TRBV29-1 and J usage is TRBJ2-7; TRBD2 aligns across 7 bases. Germline CDR1 and CDR2: SQVTM and ANQGSEA. The V gene end was trimmed by 4 bases and the J gene end by 2 bases; junction bases not matched to a gene: 5. CDR3 length equals 13 residues. The CDR3 loop is CSVVKRDTYEQYF. DNA for the CDR3: TGCAGCGTTGTTAAGCGGGATACCTACGAGCAGTACTTC.

This clonotype was seen at least ten times. The chain uses TRBV5-1 and TRBJ2-2; D is undetermined. Germline V gene sequence: CDR1 SGHRS, CDR2 YFSETQ. This CDR3 has 13 amino acids. The V end lost 7 bases, the J end lost 1 base, and 8 bases lay between the germline ends. The CDR3: CASLHKNTGELFF. The CDR3 DNA is TGCGCCAGCCTACATAAGAACACCGGGGAGCTGTTTTTT.

The J gene is TRBJ2-1, the V gene TRBV25-1, with D perhaps matching TRBD2 (6 bases). The germline CDR1 and CDR2 sequences are MGHDK and SYGVNS. V was shortened by 8 bases and J by 5 bases, with 13 bases between the two germline ends. The CDR3 sequence is 13 residues long. Here the CDR3 reads CASGEREDNEQFF. The CDR3 nucleotides read TGTGCCAGCGGGGAGAGGGAGGACAATGAGCAGTTCTTC.

This clonotype has at least ten counts. This sequence joins TRBV2 and TRBJ2-3, with TRBD2 identical over 7 bases. Looked up from germline, CDR1 is SNHLY and CDR2 is FYNNEI. The CDR3 runs 13 residues. Trimming removed 4 bases from V and 4 bases from J; junction bases left unmatched: 2. The CDR3 loop is CASSVRGADTQYF. The CDR3 DNA follows: TGTGCCAGCAGTGTCCGGGGGGCAGATACGCAGTATTTT.

This clonotype was picked up many times. The chain has TRBV28 and TRBJ2-3, with a possible D match to TRBD2 (7 bases). CDR1 and CDR2 (germline): MDHEN, SYDVKM. The CDR3 has 17 residues. V lost 0 bases, J lost 2 bases, and 15 bases lay in between. The CDR3 DNA sequence: TGTGCCAGCAGTTTATGGGGCGGGGGCCAGCACACAGATACGCAGTATTTT. This translates into CASSLWGGGQHTDTQYF.

This clonotype was observed a few times. This chain uses TRBV28 with TRBJ2-2; D gene unclear. Germline assignment: CDR1 MDHEN and CDR2 SYDVKM. The CDR3 runs 14 residues. Trimming took off 3 bases at V and 2 bases at J, with 7 bases between the two ends. CDR3 region: CASSFLTNTGELFF. In nucleotides, the CDR3 is TGTGCCAGCAGTTTCCTTACTAACACCGGGGAGCTGTTTTTT.

The chain is built from TRBV28 and TRBJ2-7, with TRBD1 matching 9 bases. The germline gives CDR1 MDHEN, CDR2 SYDVKM. V lost 5 bases and J lost 6; bases outside the gene matches: 8. This CDR3 has 14 residues. The chain's CDR3 is CASSTPGQGTEQYF. The CDR3 nucleotides are TGTGCCAGCAGTACTCCGGGACAGGGAACCGAGCAGTACTTC.

This clonotype has just one count. The V gene is TRBV29-1, the J gene TRBJ2-4; 8 bases match TRBD1. Germline values: CDR1 SQVTM, CDR2 ANQGSEA. CDR3 size: 15 residues. V trimming: 7 bases; J trimming: 0 bases; junction bases outside the gene matches: 8. For the CDR3, the DNA is TGCAGCGCCGGGACAGGCGGCCTAGCCAAAAACATTCAGTACTTC. The encoded protein is CSAGTGGLAKNIQYF.